The entry below describes one T cell receptor (beta chain). What it binds is not known. CDR1 MNHEY and CDR2 SMNVEV come from the germline V gene (reference sequence). Trimming took 10 bases from V and 3 from J; bases not matched to a gene: 9. CDR3 length: 14 amino acids. A multiplex PCR was run with 60 Vbeta primers and 13 Jbeta primers. Profiling relied on immunoSEQ multiplex PCR, and the TCRdb table lists in-frame clones only, not all of them. This sample has around 190,000 clones, with 70% to 85% found just once. This sample is part of a study of cytomegalovirus exposure and HLA in healthy donors. Study-wide findings and caveats: HLA alleles showed associations with 16,951 TCR beta sequences in a later analysis, at a 0.05 false discovery rate. Reports credit the classifier with highly specific, highly sensitive diagnosis of cytomegalovirus status. In vitro work confirmed that a few CMV-associated chains recognize CMV antigens. Among the sequence variants, a highly shared cluster was likely an artifact of sequencing.

This TCR derives from a middle-aged man in good health and CMV-seropositive. The sequenced sample consisted of PBMCs. This sequence joins TRBV27 and TRBJ1-2; 9 bases fit TRBD1. CDR3 region: CATKEGTGHYGYTF. CDR3 sequence (DNA): TGTGCCACCAAGGAGGGGACAGGGCACTATGGCTACACCTTC.